These 32 T cell receptor beta chains originate from one sample sequenced in a study of neurological immune-mediated disorders. From the 5' RACE reads, TCRdb called clonotypes with MiXCR, one entry per CDR3 protein. The table shows 70,000 or so distinct CDR3 sequences, with more than 3% occurring only once. Source material: PBMCs. The receptors come from a woman aged 45-60 years with multiple sclerosis.

In this sample, this clonotype turned up many times. The chain uses TRBV20-1 and TRBJ2-3, with 8 bases identical to TRBD2. V shed 6 bases, J shed 1 base, and the junction held 9 bases outside the gene matches. This CDR3 comprises 15 residues. Germline V gene data show CDR1 as DFQATT and CDR2 as SNEGSKA (reference sequence). The CDR3 DNA sequence: TGCAGTGCCAATAGCGGGACCCCCGGCACAGATACGCAGTATTTT. Its protein product is CSANSGTPGTDTQYF.

Many counts were recorded for this clonotype. The chain joins TRBV20-1 to TRBJ2-3, with D possibly matching TRBD2 (6 bases). The V end was cut by 0 bases, the J end by 2 bases, with 9 bases between. This CDR3 comprises 14 residues. Germline V CDR1 and CDR2: DFQATT, SNEGSKA (reference sequence). This CDR3 is CSARDSGYTDTQYF. CDR3 in DNA: TGCAGTGCTAGAGATAGCGGCTACACAGATACGCAGTATTTT.

This clonotype came up many times. The chain employs TRBV11-2 and TRBJ1-2; maybe TRBD1 (5 bases). Trimming cost V 0 bases and J 8 bases, with 13 bases left between them. The CDR3 loop spans 14 amino acids. Germline CDR1 reads SGHAT; CDR2 reads FQNNGV. In nucleotides, the CDR3 is TGTGCCAGCAGCTTAGACAGGGTCGAAAGGGGCTACACCTTC. It is translated as CASSLDRVERGYTF.

This clonotype was picked up many times. This chain connects TRBV5-1 to TRBJ1-4, with D unresolved. This CDR3 is 14 amino acids long. Trimming left V 1 base short and J 2 bases short, with 6 bases between. The germline V gene encodes CDR1 SGHRS and CDR2 YFSETQ. The CDR3 nucleotides are TGCGCCAGCAGCTTGTACGAGACTAATGAAAAACTGTTTTTT. As protein: CASSLYETNEKLFF.

In this sample, this clonotype turned up many times. J is TRBJ1-4 and V is TRBV4-3, with 8 bases that match TRBD1. The CDR3 length is 15 residues. The germline V gene encodes CDR1 LGHNA and CDR2 YSLEER. With 4 bases clipped from V and 3 bases from J, the junction kept 4 bases outside the gene matches. The CDR3 DNA is TGCGCCAGCAGCCCCCAGGACAGGGCTAATGAAAAACTGTTTTTT. This translates into CASSPQDRANEKLFF.

This clonotype has at least ten counts. The chain combines TRBV20-1 with TRBJ2-7, with TRBD2 as a possible D gene (6 bases). This CDR3 has 12 residues. CDR1 and CDR2 from the germline V gene are DFQATT and SNEGSKA (reference sequence). V dropped 3 bases and J dropped 0 bases, with 6 bases sitting between them. CDR3 amino acids: CSASGSSYEQYF. The DNA for the CDR3 is TGCAGTGCTAGCGGGAGCTCCTACGAGCAGTACTTC.

There are many counts of this clonotype. The V and J genes are TRBV12-3 or TRBV12-4 and TRBJ2-4, with 8 bases that match TRBD1. The J segment lost 3 bases and the V segment lost 2 bases, leaving 6 bases of the junction unmatched. This CDR3 spans 16 amino acids. CDR3 region: CASSLRTGFGKNIQYF. CDR3 in DNA: TGTGCCAGCAGTTTAAGGACAGGGTTCGGCAAAAACATTCAGTACTTC.

This clonotype was observed at least ten times. The V and J genes are TRBV7-9 and TRBJ2-5; D gene uncertain. There are 14 residues in the CDR3. The germline V gene has CDR1 SEHNR and CDR2 FQNEAQ (reference sequence). V lost 2 bases, J lost 5 bases, and 12 bases lay in between. The CDR3 loop reads CASSLSRETETQYF. The DNA for the CDR3 is TGTGCCAGCAGCTTATCCCGTGAAACGGAGACCCAGTACTTC.

At least ten counts were recorded for this clonotype. The V and J genes are TRBV5-1 and TRBJ2-1; D remains unclear. The V and J ends lost 1 base and 4 bases respectively, with 9 bases between them. Germline V lookup: CDR1 SGHRS, CDR2 YFSETQ. This CDR3 has 14 residues. The CDR3, as DNA: TGCGCCAGCAGCTTGCTACCAAGTTACAATGAGCAGTTCTTC. It yields the protein CASSLLPSYNEQFF. The variable domain in full, with the rest retrieved from reference TRBV5-1 and TRBJ2-1, is KAGVTQTPRYLIKTRGQQVTLSCSPISGHRSVSWYQQTPGQGLQFLFEYFSETQRNKGNFPGRFSGRQFSNSRSEMNVSTLELGDSALYLCASSLLPSYNEQFFGPGTRLTVL.

In its sample, this clonotype was seen many times. The chain employs TRBV29-1 and TRBJ2-3; D gene unclear. CDR1 is SQVTM, CDR2 ANQGSEA, per germline. CDR3 length equals 12 residues. V was trimmed by 7 bases and J by 6 bases, leaving 14 bases between them. CDR3 sequence: CSADRVGDTQYF. The CDR3 nucleotides read TGCAGCGCAGACCGGGTAGGGGATACGCAGTATTTT.

Note on this clonotype: Just one base apart from a much larger clone, this may be a read error. This chain joins TRBV5-1 and TRBJ2-7; either TRBD1 or TRBD2 may fit D (5 bases each). With 0 bases removed from V and 11 bases from J, the gap between germline ends came to 21 bases. The germline CDR1 and CDR2 sequences are SGHRS and YFSETQ. The CDR3 sequence is 15 residues long. Written as DNA, the CDR3 is TGCGCCAGCAGCTTGGCCGACAGTTCCCGCGCCGGGAAGTACTTC. Protein product: CASSLADSSRAGKYF. Full variable domain (missing parts from reference TRBV5-1 and TRBJ2-7): KAGVTQTPRYLIKTRGQQVTLSCSPISGHRSVSWYQQTPGQGLQFLFEYFSETQRNKGNFPGRFSGRQFSNSRSEMNVSTLELGDSALYLCASSLADSSRAGKYFGPGTRLTVT.

This clonotype was counted many times. The rearrangement uses TRBV20-1 and TRBJ2-5; D may be TRBD2 (5 bases). V lost 3 bases, J lost 5 bases, and 13 bases lay in between. Germline lookup yields CDR1 DFQATT and CDR2 SNEGSKA (reference sequence). CDR3 length equals 13 residues. CDR3 in amino acids: CSARVEAGETQYF. CDR3 in DNA: TGCAGTGCTAGGGTGGAGGCGGGTGAGACCCAGTACTTC.

This clonotype was found many times. The genes are TRBV12-3 or TRBV12-4 and TRBJ2-1; 14 nucleotides agree with TRBD2. V was pared by 5 bases and J by 9 bases, with 6 bases of the junction left unmatched. This CDR3 region has 15 residues. CDR3 DNA: TGTGCCAGCAGTCAGGCCGGGACTAGCGGGAGTGAGCAGTTCTTC. Its translation is CASSQAGTSGSEQFF.

This clonotype was counted at least ten times. This rearrangement joins TRBV20-1 to TRBJ1-2; D is unresolved. Trimming took off 4 bases at V and 8 bases at J, with 2 bases between the two ends. The CDR3 is 8 amino acids. Germline V gene sequence: CDR1 DFQATT, CDR2 SNEGSKA (reference sequence). DNA of the CDR3: TGCAGTGCTAAAGGCTACACCTTC. Residues: CSAKGYTF.

This clonotype was recorded at least ten times. The chain links TRBV10-3 to TRBJ2-7, with D possibly matching TRBD1 (6 bases). From germline, CDR1 is ENHRY and CDR2 SYGVKD. The V end lost 3 bases, the J end lost 4 bases, and 16 bases lay between the germline ends. CDR3 length: 15 amino acids. In DNA form, the CDR3 reads TGTGCCATCAGTGACCCCTCGGACAGCAAATACGAGCAGTACGTC. Its translation is CAISDPSDSKYEQYV.

This clonotype showed up many times. J is TRBJ2-5 and V is TRBV10-3; the D gene is possibly TRBD2 (6 bases). This CDR3 is 14 amino acids long. V dropped 2 bases and J dropped 2 bases, with 9 bases sitting between them. Germline V CDR1 and CDR2: ENHRY, SYGVKD. This chain's CDR3 is CAISEASAQETQYF. Here the CDR3 DNA reads TGTGCCATCAGTGAGGCTAGCGCACAAGAGACCCAGTACTTC.

Only a few counts were recorded for this clonotype. The chain has TRBV19 and TRBJ1-2, with 12 bases fitting TRBD1. CDR1 LNHDA and CDR2 SQIVND come from the germline V gene (reference sequence). The CDR3 loop spans 14 amino acids. The trim removed 10 bases at V and 5 bases at J, leaving 8 bases unmatched. In DNA, the CDR3 is TGTGCCATCTCCGGGACAGGGGGCGGTTATGGCTACACCTTC. Protein sequence: CAISGTGGGYGYTF.

This clonotype was detected many times. The V call is TRBV3-1, the J call TRBJ2-7; D assignment may be TRBD1 or TRBD2 (5 bases each). The CDR3 spans 14 residues. V lost 4 bases and J 3 bases, leaving 13 bases between the germline ends. From germline, CDR1 is LGHDT and CDR2 YNNKEL (reference sequence). The CDR3 protein is CASSPMPGSYEQYV. CDR3 nucleotide sequence: TGTGCCAGCAGCCCCATGCCAGGGAGCTACGAGCAGTACGTC.

This clonotype was observed many times. The chain has TRBV7-8 and TRBJ2-7, with a tentative D call TRBD2 (5 bases). The germline V gene has CDR1 SGHVS and CDR2 FQNEAQ. Trimming shortened V by 1 base and J by 2 bases, and 9 bases separated the two germline ends. The CDR3 consists of 14 residues. The CDR3 protein is CASSLVGGTYEQYF. DNA of the CDR3: TGTGCCAGCAGCTTAGTAGGAGGAACCTACGAGCAGTACTTC.

In its sample, this clonotype was seen many times. This sequence joins TRBV20-1 and TRBJ1-5, with D possibly being TRBD1 (5 bases). V was clipped by 6 bases and J by 5 bases, with 17 bases between them. Germline CDR1 DFQATT, CDR2 SNEGSKA (reference sequence). This CDR3 is built from 14 residues. CDR3 sequence reads: CSALEAAGYQPQHF. CDR3 bases: TGCAGTGCCCTAGAGGCGGCAGGGTATCAGCCCCAGCATTTT.

This clonotype was seen repeatedly, ten times or more. This chain uses TRBV18 with TRBJ2-1; TRBD2 agrees at 7 bases. There are 14 residues in the CDR3. Germline CDR1 is KGHSH and CDR2 is LQKENI. V lost 2 bases to trimming and J lost 9 bases; unmatched junction nucleotides: 7. CDR3 nucleotide sequence: TGTGCCAGCTCACCAAAATGGGGCGGGGGTGAGCAGTTCTTC. Encoded protein: CASSPKWGGGEQFF.

This clonotype was seen many times. The chain links TRBV5-1 to TRBJ2-3; maybe TRBD1 (6 bases). The CDR3 has 14 residues. CDR1 and CDR2 (germline): SGHRS, YFSETQ. Trimming stripped 3 bases from V and 0 bases from J, with 8 bases between. The CDR3 region has the DNA TGCGCCAGCAGCTCCAGGGGTAGCACAGATACGCAGTATTTT. This sequence encodes CASSSRGSTDTQYF. Full variable domain (rest looked up from reference TRBV5-1 and TRBJ2-3): KAGVTQTPRYLIKTRGQQVTLSCSPISGHRSVSWYQQTPGQGLQFLFEYFSETQRNKGNFPGRFSGRQFSNSRSEMNVSTLELGDSALYLCASSSRGSTDTQYFGPGTRLTVL.

The sample holds many counts of this clonotype. The chain combines TRBV28 with TRBJ1-3, with D possibly being TRBD1 (6 bases). CDR3 size: 18 residues. CDR1 and CDR2 (germline): MDHEN, SYDVKM. Trimming cost V 3 bases and J 3 bases, with 21 bases left between them. The CDR3 reads CASSFQESGVLFGNTIYF. CDR3 coding DNA: TGTGCCAGCAGTTTTCAGGAGTCAGGGGTTCTATTTGGAAACACCATATATTTT.

In its sample, this clonotype was seen many times. The chain uses TRBV20-1 and TRBJ2-3, with D perhaps matching TRBD2 (6 bases). Trimming left V 0 bases short and J 0 bases short, with 13 bases between. Germline V CDR1 and CDR2: DFQATT, SNEGSKA (reference sequence). The CDR3 totals 16 residues. Written as DNA, the CDR3 is TGCAGTGCTAGAGACCGACTAGTGATGAGCACAGATACGCAGTATTTT. Translated, it gives CSARDRLVMSTDTQYF.

This clonotype showed up many times. The V gene is TRBV9, the J gene TRBJ1-1; 8 nucleotides agree with TRBD1. The V and J ends lost 2 bases and 4 bases, in that order; junction bases with no gene match: 4. Germline CDR1 reads SGDLS; CDR2 reads YYNGEE. This CDR3 is built from 14 residues. CDR3 residues: CASSVGDRFTEAFF. CDR3 DNA: TGTGCCAGCAGCGTGGGGGACAGGTTCACTGAAGCTTTCTTT.

This clonotype has a count of ten or more. This chain connects TRBV24-1 to TRBJ2-4; TRBD2 aligns across 8 bases. The J segment lost 4 bases and the V segment lost 3 bases, leaving 4 bases of the junction unmatched. Germline CDR1 KGHDR, CDR2 SFDVKD. The CDR3 is 15 residues long. CDR3 loop: CATSDPREGKNIQYF. The DNA for the CDR3 is TGTGCCACCAGTGATCCACGGGAGGGGAAAAACATTCAGTACTTC.

The table lists this clonotype with many counts. The genes are TRBV20-1 and TRBJ1-5, with D hard to call. V lost 0 bases and J 0 bases, leaving 9 bases between the germline ends. The germline V gene encodes CDR1 DFQATT and CDR2 SNEGSKA (reference sequence). There are 15 residues in the CDR3. Here the CDR3 DNA reads TGCAGTGCTAGAGATCGGGGAGGTAGCAATCAGCCCCAGCATTTT. Amino acids: CSARDRGGSNQPQHF.

In its sample, this clonotype was seen many times. This chain links TRBV5-1 with TRBJ2-3; 13 bases are shared with TRBD2. There are 17 residues in the CDR3. The J segment lost 6 bases and the V segment lost 1 base, leaving 8 bases of the junction unmatched. Germline V gene sequence: CDR1 SGHRS, CDR2 YFSETQ. CDR3: CASSLIGTSGTPDTQYF. As DNA, the CDR3 is TGCGCCAGCAGCTTGATTGGGACTAGCGGGACCCCCGATACGCAGTATTTT.

This clonotype was recorded many times. This CDR3 is CSGRGSGELFF. The CDR3 DNA reads TGCAGCGGCCGGGGGTCCGGGGAGCTGTTTTTT. This sequence joins TRBV29-1 and TRBJ2-2; TRBD2 might be the D (6 bases). From germline, CDR1 is SQVTM and CDR2 ANQGSEA. The V and J ends lost 7 bases and 6 bases respectively, with 9 bases between them. CDR3 length: 11 residues.

This clonotype was recorded many times. The gene calls are TRBV7-9 and TRBJ1-5, with D perhaps TRBD1 (6 bases). The CDR3 totals 14 residues. CDR1 is SEHNR and CDR2 is FQNEAQ in the germline V gene (reference sequence). V was trimmed by 3 bases and J by 5 bases, leaving 11 bases between them. The CDR3 here is CASSLGHIDQPQHF. The CDR3 DNA follows: TGTGCCAGCAGCTTGGGACATATTGATCAGCCCCAGCATTTT.

This clonotype was seen at least ten times. This sequence joins TRBV5-1 and TRBJ2-7, with TRBD1 as a possible D gene (5 bases). V was shortened by 0 bases and J by 4 bases, with 11 bases between the two germline ends. Germline V gives CDR1 SGHRS, CDR2 YFSETQ. The CDR3 totals 14 residues. CDR3 nucleotides: TGCGCCAGCAGCTTGGCCCCAGGGAAGTACGAGCAGTACTTC. Translated, it gives CASSLAPGKYEQYF.

This clonotype was observed at least ten times. V usage is TRBV13 and J usage is TRBJ2-3, with TRBD2 identical over 11 bases. Germline V CDR1 and CDR2: PRHDT, FYEKMQ (reference sequence). V was pared by 2 bases and J by 3 bases, with 7 bases of the junction left unmatched. The CDR3 is 17 residues long. The CDR3 here is CASSLTSGSGWTDTQYF. The CDR3 DNA reads TGTGCCAGCAGCTTAACTAGCGGGAGTGGGTGGACAGATACGCAGTATTTT. The full variable domain, with the rest looked up from reference TRBV13 and TRBJ2-3, is AAGVIQSPRHLIKEKRETATLKCYPIPRHDTVYWYQQGPGQDPQFLISFYEKMQSDKGSIPDRFSAQQFSDYHSELNMSSLELGDSALYFCASSLTSGSGWTDTQYFGPGTRLTVL.